This T cell receptor beta chain was observed in a study of shared clonotypes between healthy human individuals. Study-level background: In total, the donors were a couple of women and a few men aged 18 to 49.

This clone was seen a single time. As defined, naive CD8 cells were CD45RO-negative and positively selected for CCR7, with terminally differentiated effector memory CD45RA+ cells excluded. Sequenced by immunoSEQ multiplex PCR; TCRdb stores in-frame clones only, minus some. The sample comprises about 580,000 clones, roughly 98% of which are singletons, and less than 0.35% rests with the top ten. The sequenced sample consisted of naive CD8+ T cells sorted from blood. The source of this sequence is a man aged 25-40 years in good health.

CDR3 sequence: CASSLGVGQYHNEQFF. CDR3 DNA sequence: TGTGCCAGCAGCTTGGGTGTAGGCCAGTACCACAATGAGCAGTTCTTC. The chain has TRBV11-2 and TRBJ2-1, with no clear D. Between the trimmed V and J ends, which lost 3 bases and 5 bases, there was a span of 17 bases. Looked up from germline, CDR1 is SGHAT and CDR2 is FQNNGV. The CDR3 sequence is 16 residues long.